This passage covers 19 T cell receptor beta chains from one sample sequenced in a study of tumor-infiltrating lymphocytes in primary liver carcinoma (TCRdb year 2017). TRIzol reagent was used to extract blood RNA from unsorted whole blood, while the DNeasy Blood & Tissue kit provided the germline DNA. The sequencer was an Illumina HiSeq 2500. Using a constant-region primer and ProtoScript II reverse transcriptase, TCRbeta-specific cDNA was reverse-transcribed from 400 to 550 ng total RNA. TCRbeta libraries were built with three nested multiplex PCR rounds, a slightly modified ARM-PCR procedure. Each of the first two PCR rounds ran for around 10 cycles using multiplex TRBV1-TRBV30 forward primers together with a Cbeta reverse primer. The public reads were run again by TCRdb, first through fastp at Q25 and then through MiXCR, and only productive beta chains were kept. Each record represents a unique CDR3 protein, reported with the most common genes and DNA among its rows. The sample includes 150,000 to 200,000 distinct CDR3 sequences, with approximately 64% observed a single time. The leading ten clones occupy about 7.1% of the sample.

Source material: peripheral blood. All receptors derive from a woman in her fifties or sixties with primary liver carcinoma and hepatitis B virus infection.

Remarks on this clonotype: A read error may account for a junction end that differs from germline. The chain uses TRBV11-1 and TRBJ2-2; no reliable D call. The CDR3 is made up of 12 amino acids. The germline V gene encodes CDR1 SGHAT and CDR2 FQDESV (reference sequence). The CDR3 sequence is CASSPLPGEQFF. The CDR3, as DNA: TGTGCCAGCAGCCCACTACCAGGTGAGCAGTTTTTT. Supplemented by reference TRBV11-1 and TRBJ2-2, the full variable domain reads EAEVAQSPRYKITEKSQAVAFWCDPISGHATLYWYRQILGQGPELLVQFQDESVVDDSQLPKDRFSAERLKGVDSTLKIQPAELGDSAMYLCASSPLPGEQFFGEGSRLTVL.

This clonotype was recorded many times. V is TRBV5-1 and J is TRBJ1-5; 7 nucleotides line up with TRBD1. The germline V gene encodes CDR1 SGHRS and CDR2 YFSETQ. V gave up 0 bases and J gave up 6 bases; unmatched junction bases: 12. This CDR3 is 17 amino acids long. For the CDR3, the DNA is TGCGCCAGCAGCTTGGCCCCCGCAGACAGGGAGACTCAGCCCCAGCATTTT. Translation: CASSLAPADRETQPQHF.

A word on this clonotype: The junction differs from germline at one of its ends, possibly a read error. The J gene is TRBJ1-6, the V gene TRBV5-4; D is ambiguous. The CDR3 loop spans 14 amino acids. From germline, CDR1 is SGHNT and CDR2 YYREEE (reference sequence). The CDR3 DNA sequence: TGTACCAGCAGCCCGCAATGGAGTTATTCACCCCTCCACTTT. Residues: CTSSPQWSYSPLHF.

Of note for this clonotype: An end of the junction differs from the germline gene, which may be a read error. V usage is TRBV12-3 or TRBV12-4 and J usage is TRBJ2-3; D is possibly TRBD2 (5 bases). The CDR3 totals 14 residues. CDR3 in amino acids: CASCLARRLRRQYF. The CDR3 DNA sequence: TGTGCCAGCTGTTTAGCGAGGAGGTTGAGAAGGCAGTATTTT.

Ten or more counts support this clonotype. The chain employs TRBV29-1 and TRBJ1-2, with D possibly TRBD1 on 5 matching bases. CDR1 is SQVTM, CDR2 ANQGSEA, per germline. The CDR3 covers 12 residues. V was cut by 6 bases and J by 4 bases, with 12 bases left in between. DNA of the CDR3: TGCAGCGTCGGGGCGGGGGGCTATGGCTACACCTTC. Translation gives CSVGAGGYGYTF.

With regard to this clonotype: A much larger clone is a single base away; this may be a read error. The genes are TRBV6-6 and TRBJ2-2; weak D call: TRBD2 (5 bases). This CDR3 is built from 13 residues. Per germline, CDR1 MNHNY and CDR2 SVGAGI (reference sequence). The CDR3 loop reads CASTSELTGKLFF. The CDR3 bases are TGTGCCAGCACATCGGAGTTGACCGGGAAGCTGTTTTTT.

Concerning this clonotype itself: Being one base from a much bigger clone, this may be a read error. V gene TRBV12-3 or TRBV12-4 combines with J gene TRBJ1-5; TRBD1 agrees at 8 bases. The CDR3 loop spans 15 amino acids. The CDR3 protein is CASSLGQGEGQLQHF. Here the CDR3 DNA reads TGTGCCAGCAGCTTAGGACAGGGTGAGGGACAGCTCCAGCATTTT.

There are many counts of this clonotype. The CDR3 region is CASSFNPSLGFEKLFF. CDR3 nucleotide sequence: TGTGCCAGCAGTTTCAATCCCAGTCTCGGATTTGAAAAACTGTTTTTT. This chain connects TRBV12-3 or TRBV12-4 to TRBJ1-4; D is undetermined. V was shortened by 3 bases and J by 7 bases, with 18 bases between the two germline ends. This CDR3 region has 16 residues.

A note on this clonotype: Since no conserved phenylalanine or tryptophan closes the CDR3, a read error is the likely cause. The DNA is left out, because the CDR3 cannot be placed on it with certainty; the CDR3 is given as TCRdb lists it. V usage is TRBV11-1 and J usage is TRBJ2-3. The germline V gene has CDR1 SGHAT and CDR2 FQDESV (reference sequence). Both ends counted, the CDR3 spans 14 residues. The CDR3 loop is CASSLRHRAEESHI.

On this clonotype itself: At one end, the junction sequence differs from germline, possibly due to a read error. The V gene is TRBV28, the J gene TRBJ2-1, with D perhaps matching TRBD1 (6 bases). CDR1 MDHEN and CDR2 SYDVKM come from the germline V gene. The CDR3 sequence is 15 residues long. The CDR3 DNA follows: TGTGCCAGCACCCCCCAGGGGCGGGTTTACAATGAACAGTTCTTC. Residues: CASTPQGRVYNEQFF.

The J gene is TRBJ2-7, the V gene TRBV20-1; tentatively, D is TRBD1 or TRBD2 (5 bases each). Germline V CDR1 and CDR2: DFQATT, SNEGSKA (reference sequence). This CDR3 is built from 12 residues. The V and J ends lost 2 bases and 12 bases respectively, with 17 bases between them. CDR3 sequence (DNA): TGCAGTGCTAGAAACACGGGGCGCCTCTCGTACTTC. Its translation is CSARNTGRLSYF.

The V gene is TRBV6-4, the J gene TRBJ1-1; D gene uncertain. Germline V gene sequence: CDR1 MRHNA, CDR2 SNTAGT. This CDR3 is built from 14 residues. The V and J ends lost 0 bases and 1 base respectively, with 6 bases between them. CDR3 DNA sequence: TGTGCCAGCAGTGACTCTTCGGGGAACACTGAAGCTTTCTTT. Its translation: CASSDSSGNTEAFF.

The chain links TRBV6-1 to TRBJ2-2; D gene uncertain. Per germline, CDR1 MNHNS and CDR2 SASEGT. The ends were cut back, 10 bases at V and 4 bases at J, with 22 bases in the middle. There are 16 residues in the CDR3. CDR3 DNA: TGTGCCAACCAAAAAAAAGACGGATCGAGCACCGGGGAGCTGTTTTTT. Translated: CANQKKDGSSTGELFF.

The V call is TRBV20-1, the J call TRBJ1-1, with a possible D match to TRBD1 (5 bases). CDR1 and CDR2 from the germline V gene are DFQATT and SNEGSKA (reference sequence). Trimming took 3 bases from V and 6 from J, leaving 14 bases between them. The CDR3 runs to 13 residues. The CDR3 region has the DNA TGCAGTGCTAGTGCCCCCCAGGGAGCTGAAGCTTTCTTT. It yields the protein CSASAPQGAEAFF.

In the case of this clonotype: This may be a read error, as it is one base from a much larger clone. The rearrangement uses TRBV6-5 and TRBJ2-1, with 7 bases that match TRBD1. Germline CDR1 and CDR2: MNHEY and SVGAGI. The CDR3 runs to 15 residues. CDR3 loop: CASRRSGGAYNERFF. In DNA, the CDR3 is TGTGCCAGCAGGCGGTCAGGGGGAGCCTACAATGAGCGGTTCTTC.

With regard to this clonotype: Being one base from a much bigger clone, this may be a read error. The CDR3 sequence is CAVQGGRGSYNEQFF. CDR3 nucleotides: TGTGCCGTCCAGGGGGGGCGGGGATCCTACAATGAGCAGTTCTTC. The chain carries TRBV10-3 and TRBJ2-1, with D perhaps given as TRBD1 or TRBD2 (7 bases each). CDR1 and CDR2 from the germline V gene are ENHRY and SYGVKD. Trimming took off 11 bases at V and 1 base at J, with 18 bases between the two ends. This CDR3 has 15 amino acids.

This clonotype turned up a few times. A much larger clonotype is one base distant, so this may be a read error. The V call is TRBV29-1, the J call TRBJ2-3; D remains ambiguous. The CDR3 loop spans 12 amino acids. Trimming pared 6 bases from V and 1 base from J, leaving 8 bases between. Germline values: CDR1 SQVTM, CDR2 ANQGSEA. DNA of the CDR3: TGCAGCGTCCAAGAGGGCACAGATACGCAGTATTTT. Translated: CSVQEGTDTQYF.

As regards this clonotype: One junction end does not reproduce the germline sequence, and a read error may be involved. The rearrangement joins TRBV28 to TRBJ2-3; perhaps TRBD1 as D (7 bases). This CDR3 region has 15 residues. The germline V gene has CDR1 MDHEN and CDR2 SYDVKM. The CDR3 loop reads CTSSGGGLSTDTQYF. The DNA for the CDR3 is TGTACCAGCAGTGGAGGGGGCCTAAGCACAGATACGCAGTATTTT.

The chain combines TRBV11-1 with TRBJ1-1, with a tentative D call TRBD1 (5 bases). Per germline, CDR1 SGHAT and CDR2 FQDESV (reference sequence). The CDR3 totals 15 residues. V was cut by 7 bases and J by 4 bases, with 19 bases left in between. The CDR3 DNA sequence: TGTGCCAGCATCTCTTTTGGGGCAGCGAGCACTGAAGCTTTCTTT. This codes for CASISFGAASTEAFF.